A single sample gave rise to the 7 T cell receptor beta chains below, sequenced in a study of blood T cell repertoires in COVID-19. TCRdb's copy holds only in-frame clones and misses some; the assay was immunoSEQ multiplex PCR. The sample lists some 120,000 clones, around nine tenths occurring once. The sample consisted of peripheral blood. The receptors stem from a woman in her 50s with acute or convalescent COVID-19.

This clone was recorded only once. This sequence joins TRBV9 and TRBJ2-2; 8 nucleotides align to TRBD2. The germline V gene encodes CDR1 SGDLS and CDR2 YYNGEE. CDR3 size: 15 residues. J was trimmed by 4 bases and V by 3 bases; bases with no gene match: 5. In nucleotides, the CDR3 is TGTGCCAGCAGCGCGAGCGGGGGTGGCACCGGGGAGCTGTTTTTT. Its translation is CASSASGGGTGELFF.

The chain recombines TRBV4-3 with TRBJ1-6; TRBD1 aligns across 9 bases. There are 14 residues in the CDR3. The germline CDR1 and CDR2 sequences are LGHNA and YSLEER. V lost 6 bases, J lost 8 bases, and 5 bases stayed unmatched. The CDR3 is CASSLQGAYSPLHF. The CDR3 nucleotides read TGCGCCAGCAGTCTACAGGGGGCTTATTCACCCCTCCACTTT.

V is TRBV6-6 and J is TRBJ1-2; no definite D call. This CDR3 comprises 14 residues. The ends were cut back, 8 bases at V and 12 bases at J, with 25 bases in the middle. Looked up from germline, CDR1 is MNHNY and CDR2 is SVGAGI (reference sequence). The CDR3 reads CASSIRAAGPGNTF. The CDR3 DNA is TGTGCCAGCTCTATCCGGGCCGCAGGACCCGGGAACACCTTC.

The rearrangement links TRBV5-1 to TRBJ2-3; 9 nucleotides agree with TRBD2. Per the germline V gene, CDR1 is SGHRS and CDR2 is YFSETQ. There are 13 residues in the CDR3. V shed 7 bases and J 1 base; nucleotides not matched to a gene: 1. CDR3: CASRTSGTDTQYF. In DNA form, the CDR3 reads TGCGCCAGCCGGACTAGCGGCACAGATACGCAGTATTTT. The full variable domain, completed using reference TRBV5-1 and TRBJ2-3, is KAGVTQTPRYLIKTRGQQVTLSCSPISGHRSVSWYQQTPGQGLQFLFEYFSETQRNKGNFPGRFSGRQFSNSRSEMNVSTLELGDSALYLCASRTSGTDTQYFGPGTRLTVL.

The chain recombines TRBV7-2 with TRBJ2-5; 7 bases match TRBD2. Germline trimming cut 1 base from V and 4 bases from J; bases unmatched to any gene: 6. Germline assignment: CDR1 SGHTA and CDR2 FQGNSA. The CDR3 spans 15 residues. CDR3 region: CASSLGRGLRETQYF. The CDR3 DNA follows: TGTGCCAGCAGCTTAGGTAGGGGACTAAGAGAGACCCAGTACTTC. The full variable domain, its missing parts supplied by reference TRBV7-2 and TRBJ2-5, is GAGVSQSPSNKVTEKGKDVELRCDPISGHTALYWYRQSLGQGLEFLIYFQGNSAPDKSGLPSDRFSAERTGGSVSTLTIQRTQQEDSAVYLCASSLGRGLRETQYFGPGTRLLVL.

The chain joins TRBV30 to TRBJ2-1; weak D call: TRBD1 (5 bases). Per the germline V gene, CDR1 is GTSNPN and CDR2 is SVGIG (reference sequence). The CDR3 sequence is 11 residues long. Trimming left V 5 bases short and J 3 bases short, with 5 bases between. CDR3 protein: CAWDSYNEQFF. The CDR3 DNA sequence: TGTGCCTGGGACAGCTACAATGAGCAGTTCTTC.

CDR3 sequence (DNA): TGTGCCAGCAGCCAAGGAGGGAGGAACACTGAAGCTTTCTTT. The encoded protein is CASSQGGRNTEAFF. This chain uses TRBV3-1 (or the pseudogene TRBV3-2) with TRBJ1-1; D gene ambiguous. Germline values: CDR1 LGHDT, CDR2 YNNKEL (reference sequence). Trimming left V 1 base short and J 1 base short, with 7 bases between. The CDR3 has 14 residues.